One sample yielded the 15 T cell receptor beta chains listed below, sequenced in a study of control samples from healthy donors and cancer patients. The method was immunoSEQ multiplex PCR; TCRdb's version includes in-frame clones alone and lacks a portion of them. Of roughly 79,000 clones listed, over 65% are singletons. The sample was blood. The receptors stem from a man aged 45-60 years in good health.

V usage is TRBV10-3 and J usage is TRBJ2-1; the D gene is possibly TRBD2 (6 bases). Trimming removed 3 bases from V and 9 bases from J, with 18 bases in between. Germline V CDR1 and CDR2: ENHRY, SYGVKD. This CDR3 is built from 15 residues. The CDR3 DNA is TGTGCCATCAGTGACGCGACTAGATCCCACAGTGAGCAGTTCTTC. Amino acids: CAISDATRSHSEQFF.

This chain links TRBV5-1 with TRBJ2-6; 9 nucleotides align to TRBD1. Germline CDR1 SGHRS, CDR2 YFSETQ. Trimming cost V 4 bases and J 3 bases; bases outside gene matches: 8. The CDR3 has 17 residues. Written as DNA, the CDR3 is TGCGCCAGCAGCACGGGACAGGGAGGGAATGGGGCCAACGTCCTGACTTTC. Its translation: CASSTGQGGNGANVLTF.

The chain combines TRBV21-1 with TRBJ1-1. TRBV21-1 is shown as a pseudogene. CDR3 size: 11 residues. This CDR3 is CASSTKPAAFF. In DNA form, the CDR3 reads TGTGCCAGCAGCACTAAACCGGCAGCTTTCTTT.

V usage is TRBV7-2 and J usage is TRBJ2-5; TRBD2 agrees at 12 bases. CDR3 length: 14 amino acids. The germline CDR1 and CDR2 sequences are SGHTA and FQGNSA. J lost 4 bases, V lost 5 bases, and 2 bases had no gene match. The CDR3 loop is CASSAGLAGETQYF. CDR3 coding DNA: TGTGCCAGCAGCGCGGGACTAGCGGGAGAGACCCAGTACTTC.

The chain couples TRBV3-1 (or the pseudogene TRBV3-2) to TRBJ1-6; D remains ambiguous. This CDR3 region has 13 residues. Trimming cost V 2 bases and J 8 bases, with 7 bases left between them. Germline V gene data show CDR1 as LGHDT and CDR2 as YNNKEL (reference sequence). The CDR3 loop reads CASSQNGDSPLHF. CDR3 coding DNA: TGTGCCAGCAGCCAAAATGGGGATTCACCCCTCCACTTT.

This rearrangement joins TRBV6-2 or TRBV6-3 to TRBJ2-2, with no clear D. This CDR3 spans 11 amino acids. The germline V gene has CDR1 MNHEY and CDR2 SVGEGT. The ends were cut back, 6 bases at V and 8 bases at J, with 7 bases in the middle. CDR3 region: CASSPGGELFF. The CDR3 coding sequence is TGTGCCAGCAGCCCTGGGGGGGAGCTGTTTTTT.

The chain uses TRBV28 and TRBJ2-7; D is perhaps TRBD1 or TRBD2 (5 bases each). The CDR3 has 12 amino acids. The germline V and J ends were trimmed by 11 bases and 6 bases, with 17 bases remaining between them. Germline V gene sequence: CDR1 MDHEN, CDR2 SYDVKM. The CDR3 region is CASYGGRLEQYF. For the CDR3, the DNA is TGTGCCTCCTATGGGGGACGCCTCGAGCAGTACTTC.

To note about this clone: The junction departs from germline at one end; a sequencing error may be responsible. The rearrangement uses TRBV30 and TRBJ1-2, with D unclear. The CDR3 spans 13 residues. Looked up from germline, CDR1 is GTSNPN and CDR2 is SVGIG (reference sequence). CDR3 loop: CAWSVEAAYGHTF. The CDR3 region has the DNA TGTGCCTGGAGTGTCGAGGCAGCCTATGGCCACACCTTC.

The chain carries TRBV18 and TRBJ2-4, with D uncertain. Between the trimmed V and J ends, which lost 5 bases and 0 bases, there was a span of 20 bases. Germline V gene lookup returns CDR1 KGHSH and CDR2 LQKENI. This CDR3 has 18 residues. As DNA, the CDR3 is TGTGCCAGCTCAGCCCTCGGGCCCCAACCCATAGCCAAAAACATTCAGTACTTC. Translating gives CASSALGPQPIAKNIQYF. Full variable domain (remainder filled in from reference TRBV18 and TRBJ2-4): NAGVMQNPRHLVRRRGQEARLRCSPMKGHSHVYWYRQLPEEGLKFMVYLQKENIIDESGMPKERFSAEFPKEGPSILRIQQVVRGDSAAYFCASSALGPQPIAKNIQYFGAGTRLSVL.

The chain joins TRBV19 to TRBJ2-7; 7 bases agree with TRBD2. V dropped 3 bases and J dropped 4; count of bases not matched to a gene: 9. This CDR3 is built from 15 residues. Germline V gene sequence: CDR1 LNHDA, CDR2 SQIVND (reference sequence). The CDR3 coding sequence is TGTGCCAGTAGTATGGGAGGGATAGGCACTTACGAGCAGTACTTC. Its protein product is CASSMGGIGTYEQYF.

This clone was counted once. The J gene is TRBJ2-7, the V gene TRBV28; D gene ambiguous. V lost 2 bases to trimming and J lost 3 bases, with 17 bases between them. CDR1 MDHEN and CDR2 SYDVKM come from the germline V gene. The CDR3 extends over 16 amino acids. In DNA, the CDR3 is TGTGCCAGCAGTTTAGTAAGGCGGAAGCCCGGCTACGAGCAGTACTTC. This translates into CASSLVRRKPGYEQYF.

The gene calls are TRBV30 and TRBJ2-3; TRBD2 might be the D (6 bases). The germline V and J ends were trimmed by 2 bases and 0 bases, with 15 bases remaining between them. This CDR3 comprises 16 residues. CDR1 and CDR2 (germline): GTSNPN, SVGIG (reference sequence). Here the CDR3 reads CAWSRGTSQSTDTQYF. DNA of the CDR3: TGTGCCTGGAGTCGGGGGACCAGCCAGAGCACAGATACGCAGTATTTT.

V gene TRBV3-1 (or the pseudogene TRBV3-2) combines with J gene TRBJ1-1, with unresolved D. This CDR3 contains 16 residues. The germline V and J ends were trimmed by 0 bases and 0 bases, with 11 bases remaining between them. Germline CDR1 reads LGHDT; CDR2 reads YNNKEL (reference sequence). CDR3 sequence: CASSQERGRMNTEAFF. CDR3 nucleotide sequence: TGTGCCAGCAGCCAAGAGAGAGGGCGGATGAACACTGAAGCTTTCTTT.

The rearrangement uses TRBV2 and TRBJ2-5, with 8 bases that match TRBD2. This CDR3 contains 15 residues. Germline lookup yields CDR1 SNHLY and CDR2 FYNNEI. V was clipped by 2 bases and J by 4 bases; unmatched bases: 6. The CDR3 protein is CASSERTLAGETQYF. The CDR3 DNA is TGTGCCAGCAGTGAAAGGACCCTAGCGGGAGAGACCCAGTACTTC.

The rearrangement uses TRBV6-1 and TRBJ1-3; tentative D call: TRBD1 (6 bases). V was shortened by 1 base and J by 4 bases, with 20 bases between the two germline ends. Germline V gives CDR1 MNHNS, CDR2 SASEGT. The CDR3 is 18 residues long. Here the CDR3 reads CASSEGRGGGPRGNTIYF. Written as DNA, the CDR3 is TGTGCCAGCAGTGAAGGAAGGGGTGGGGGGCCAAGAGGAAACACCATATATTTT.